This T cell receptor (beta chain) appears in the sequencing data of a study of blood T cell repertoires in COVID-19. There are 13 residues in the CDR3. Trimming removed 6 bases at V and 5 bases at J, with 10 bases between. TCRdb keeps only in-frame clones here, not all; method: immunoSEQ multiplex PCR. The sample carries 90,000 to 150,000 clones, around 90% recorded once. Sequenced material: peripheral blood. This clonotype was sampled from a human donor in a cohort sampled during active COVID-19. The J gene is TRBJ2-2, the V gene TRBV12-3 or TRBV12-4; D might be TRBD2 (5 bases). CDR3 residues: CASRMTITGELFF. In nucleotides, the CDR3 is TGTGCCAGCAGAATGACTATAACCGGGGAGCTGTTTTTT.